Listed below are T cell receptor beta chains from one sample, sequenced in a study of cytomegalovirus exposure and HLA in healthy donors. Sequencing was performed with immunoSEQ multiplex PCR; in TCRdb, only in-frame clones are kept and a portion is missing. The sample yields about 130,000 clones, roughly 80% seen once. The sample comprised PBMCs. These receptors were taken from a male donor in good health and CMV-seropositive. The CDR3 runs from the conserved cysteine through the conserved F or W. The D gene is left open where the match is weak. A clone size is listed for some rows: how often the clone was seen (once, few, many), or a class if it is expanded.

d_gene: TRBD2
abundance: NA
j_gene: TRBJ2-3
v_gene: TRBV29-1
CDR3nt: TGCAGCGTTGACGTTAGCGGGACCCGAGATACGCAGTATTTT
CDR3aa: CSVDVSGTRDTQYF

d_gene: NA
abundance: NA
j_gene: TRBJ1-5
v_gene: TRBV30
CDR3nt: TGTGCCTGGAGAGGGGCAGGGGCTGATCAGCCCCAGCATTTT
CDR3aa: CAWRGAGADQPQHF

d_gene: TRBD1
abundance: few
j_gene: TRBJ2-7
v_gene: TRBV2
CDR3nt: TGTGCCAGCGGGGACAGGGGGTCTTCCTACGAGCAGTACTTC
CDR3aa: CASGDRGSSYEQYF

d_gene: TRBD1
abundance: NA
j_gene: TRBJ1-1
v_gene: TRBV18
CDR3nt: TGTGCCAGCTCACCCCTGCCGTTAGCCGGGACAGAGAGCTACACTGAAGCTTTCTTT
CDR3aa: CASSPLPLAGTESYTEAFF

d_gene: TRBD1
abundance: NA
j_gene: TRBJ2-5
v_gene: TRBV4-3
CDR3nt: TGCGCCAGCAGCCAAGCAGGGGGAGAGACCCAGTACTTC
CDR3aa: CASSQAGGETQYF

d_gene: TRBD1
abundance: few
j_gene: TRBJ1-3
v_gene: TRBV9
CDR3nt: TGTGCCAGCAGCCTCAGGGACAGGACCACCTCTGGAAACACCATATATTTT
CDR3aa: CASSLRDRTTSGNTIYF

d_gene: NA
abundance: NA
j_gene: TRBJ2-3
v_gene: TRBV19
CDR3nt: TGTGCCAGTAGTATCCAGCGGTACACAGATACGCAGTATTTT
CDR3aa: CASSIQRYTDTQYF

d_gene: NA
abundance: NA
j_gene: TRBJ2-1
v_gene: TRBV13
CDR3nt: TGTGCCAGCAGCTTACGTGGGAGGTCCTCCTACAATGAGCAGTTCTTC
CDR3aa: CASSLRGRSSYNEQFF

d_gene: NA
abundance: NA
j_gene: TRBJ2-5
v_gene: TRBV9
CDR3nt: TGTGCCAGCAAAACCGGTGAGGGCCAAGAGACCCAGTACTTC
CDR3aa: CASKTGEGQETQYF

d_gene: TRBD1
abundance: NA
j_gene: TRBJ1-5
v_gene: TRBV28
CDR3nt: TGTGCCAGCAGTGGACAGGGATATAGCAATCAGCCCCAGCATTTT
CDR3aa: CASSGQGYSNQPQHF

d_gene: NA
abundance: once
j_gene: TRBJ1-5
v_gene: TRBV7-8
CDR3nt: TGTGCCAGCAGCTTAGGAGAGCAGCCCCAGCATTTT
CDR3aa: CASSLGEQPQHF

d_gene: TRBD2
abundance: NA
j_gene: TRBJ2-3
v_gene: TRBV27
CDR3nt: TGTGCCAGCAGTTTCTGGGGTACGGGAGGTACAGATACGCAGTATTTT
CDR3aa: CASSFWGTGGTDTQYF

d_gene: TRBD2
abundance: NA
j_gene: TRBJ2-3
v_gene: TRBV5-4
CDR3nt: TGTGCCAGCAGCCCGGCGGGAGGGGTGCAGTATTTT
CDR3aa: CASSPAGGVQYF

d_gene: NA
abundance: NA
j_gene: TRBJ2-7
v_gene: TRBV10-3
CDR3nt: TGTGCCATCAGTGACCCCTCCCGCTACGAGCAGTACTTC
CDR3aa: CAISDPSRYEQYF

d_gene: NA
abundance: few
j_gene: TRBJ2-2
v_gene: TRBV19
CDR3nt: TGTGCCAGTAGTATATCTAGGGGCACCGGGGAGCTGTTTTTT
CDR3aa: CASSISRGTGELFF

d_gene: TRBD1
abundance: NA
j_gene: TRBJ1-4
v_gene: TRBV28
CDR3nt: TGTGCCAGCAGTTTGGGACAGGGAGGAGAAAAACTGTTTTTT
CDR3aa: CASSLGQGGEKLFF

d_gene: TRBD2
abundance: NA
j_gene: TRBJ2-7
v_gene: TRBV28
CDR3nt: TGTGCCAGCAGTTTCCAGATATTAGGACTAGCGGGGGGAGGGTCCTACGAGCAGTACTTC
CDR3aa: CASSFQILGLAGGGSYEQYF

d_gene: NA
abundance: NA
j_gene: TRBJ2-3
v_gene: TRBV19
CDR3nt: TGTGCCAGTAGTATTAAGAGCGGGACAGGTACGCAGTATTTT
CDR3aa: CASSIKSGTGTQYF

d_gene: TRBD1
abundance: NA
j_gene: TRBJ2-7
v_gene: TRBV18
CDR3nt: TGTGCCAGCTCACCTCCAACCGGGACAGGTATTAGCTACGAGCAGTACTTC
CDR3aa: CASSPPTGTGISYEQYF

d_gene: TRBD1
abundance: NA
j_gene: TRBJ2-5
v_gene: TRBV7-3
CDR3nt: TGTGCCAGCAGCTTGACAGGGGGCTTGGAGACCCAGTACTTC
CDR3aa: CASSLTGGLETQYF

d_gene: NA
abundance: NA
j_gene: TRBJ2-7
v_gene: TRBV4-3
CDR3nt: TGCGCCAGCAGTATCGCGAGGGGGTCCTACGAGCAGTACTTC
CDR3aa: CASSIARGSYEQYF

d_gene: TRBD2
abundance: NA
j_gene: TRBJ2-7
v_gene: TRBV15
CDR3nt: TGTGCCACCAGCAGGGTCCCACTAGCGGGCAGCTCCTACGAGCAGTACTTC
CDR3aa: CATSRVPLAGSSYEQYF

d_gene: TRBD1
abundance: few
j_gene: TRBJ2-1
v_gene: TRBV19
CDR3nt: TGTGCCAGTAGTGTACAGGGGGCCATCAGGAATGAGCAGTTCTTC
CDR3aa: CASSVQGAIRNEQFF

d_gene: TRBD2
abundance: NA
j_gene: TRBJ2-7
v_gene: TRBV28
CDR3nt: TGTGCCAGCAGTTGGACTAGCGGGAGGGCCATCTACGAGCAGTACTTC
CDR3aa: CASSWTSGRAIYEQYF

d_gene: TRBD2
abundance: few
j_gene: TRBJ2-3
v_gene: TRBV7-2
CDR3nt: TGTGCCAGCAGCTACAGACTAGCGGGAGGATCAGATACGCAGTATTTT
CDR3aa: CASSYRLAGGSDTQYF

d_gene: TRBD2
abundance: few
j_gene: TRBJ2-1
v_gene: TRBV27
CDR3nt: TGTGCCAGCAGACCGACTAGCGGGAGTTTCGATGAGCAGTTCTTC
CDR3aa: CASRPTSGSFDEQFF

d_gene: TRBD1
abundance: NA
j_gene: TRBJ1-5
v_gene: TRBV28
CDR3nt: TGTGCCAGCAGAACTCCGGGACAGGGTACGCAGCCCCAGCATTTT
CDR3aa: CASRTPGQGTQPQHF

d_gene: NA
abundance: few
j_gene: TRBJ2-7
v_gene: TRBV30
CDR3nt: TGTGCCCGGGCGGAGGGCCAGGCTCCCTACGAGCAGTACTTC
CDR3aa: CARAEGQAPYEQYF

d_gene: NA
abundance: NA
j_gene: TRBJ1-4
v_gene: TRBV5-1
CDR3nt: TGCGCCAGCAGCTTTGGGGCCTCGGGTAATGAAAAACTGTTTTTT
CDR3aa: CASSFGASGNEKLFF

d_gene: TRBD2
abundance: few
j_gene: TRBJ2-7
v_gene: TRBV9
CDR3nt: TGTGCCAGCAGCCCCCGCCCGGGCGGGAGTGCCTACGAGCAGTACTTC
CDR3aa: CASSPRPGGSAYEQYF

d_gene: NA
abundance: NA
j_gene: TRBJ2-1
v_gene: TRBV4-2
CDR3nt: TGTGCCAGCAGCCCGCTAGAAACCCCCAATGAGCAGTTCTTC
CDR3aa: CASSPLETPNEQFF